This record looks at one T cell receptor beta chain sequence and its context. A clone one base away is much larger, so this may be a read error. The entry originates in a study of T cells in Graves' hyperthyroidism and ophthalmopathy. Germline CDR1 is MNHEY and CDR2 is SMNVEV (reference sequence). V was pared by 5 bases and J by 5 bases, with 19 bases between. CDR3 length: 16 amino acids. The investigators amplified TCR beta CDR3 regions from RNA transcripts. First-round RT-PCR targeting the TCR CDR3 was performed with the HTBI primer set. TCRdb redid the calling of the multiplex PCR reads with MiXCR, one entry per CDR3 protein. The top ten hold more than 15% of the sample, which has about 560,000 distinct CDR3 sequences, approximately 15% seen once.

The rearrangement uses TRBV27 and TRBJ2-1; perhaps TRBD1 as D (5 bases). The sequenced material came from blood. The receptor comes from a woman aged 18-30 years with Graves' hyperthyroidism. For the CDR3, the DNA is TGTGCCAGCAGTGATCCGTTTAGGGGTGGGCACAATGAGCAGTTCTTC. It encodes CASSDPFRGGHNEQFF.